This paragraph reports one TCR beta chain. Generated by immunoSEQ multiplex PCR, the TCRdb table keeps only in-frame clones and is missing some. The data hold roughly 100,000 clones, with around four fifths observed a single time. CDR1 and CDR2 (germline): SGHTA, FQGTGA. V was pared by 7 bases and J by 1 base, with 13 bases between. The CDR3 loop spans 14 amino acids. This sample is part of a study of control samples from healthy donors and cancer patients. The rearrangement joins TRBV7-3 to TRBJ1-1; perhaps TRBD1 as D (6 bases). The sequence was collected from a woman aged 50 to 60 in good health. Sequenced sample: blood. Written as DNA, the CDR3 is TGTGCCAGCAAACCGGGACAAACGAACACTGAAGCTTTCTTT. The encoded protein is CASKPGQTNTEAFF. Combining the CDR3 with reference TRBV7-3 and TRBJ1-1 gives the whole variable domain GAGVSQTPSNKVTEKGKYVELRCDPISGHTALYWYRQSLGQGPEFLIYFQGTGAADDSGLPNDRFFAVRPEGSVSTLKIQRTERGDSAVYLCASKPGQTNTEAFFGQGTRLTVV.